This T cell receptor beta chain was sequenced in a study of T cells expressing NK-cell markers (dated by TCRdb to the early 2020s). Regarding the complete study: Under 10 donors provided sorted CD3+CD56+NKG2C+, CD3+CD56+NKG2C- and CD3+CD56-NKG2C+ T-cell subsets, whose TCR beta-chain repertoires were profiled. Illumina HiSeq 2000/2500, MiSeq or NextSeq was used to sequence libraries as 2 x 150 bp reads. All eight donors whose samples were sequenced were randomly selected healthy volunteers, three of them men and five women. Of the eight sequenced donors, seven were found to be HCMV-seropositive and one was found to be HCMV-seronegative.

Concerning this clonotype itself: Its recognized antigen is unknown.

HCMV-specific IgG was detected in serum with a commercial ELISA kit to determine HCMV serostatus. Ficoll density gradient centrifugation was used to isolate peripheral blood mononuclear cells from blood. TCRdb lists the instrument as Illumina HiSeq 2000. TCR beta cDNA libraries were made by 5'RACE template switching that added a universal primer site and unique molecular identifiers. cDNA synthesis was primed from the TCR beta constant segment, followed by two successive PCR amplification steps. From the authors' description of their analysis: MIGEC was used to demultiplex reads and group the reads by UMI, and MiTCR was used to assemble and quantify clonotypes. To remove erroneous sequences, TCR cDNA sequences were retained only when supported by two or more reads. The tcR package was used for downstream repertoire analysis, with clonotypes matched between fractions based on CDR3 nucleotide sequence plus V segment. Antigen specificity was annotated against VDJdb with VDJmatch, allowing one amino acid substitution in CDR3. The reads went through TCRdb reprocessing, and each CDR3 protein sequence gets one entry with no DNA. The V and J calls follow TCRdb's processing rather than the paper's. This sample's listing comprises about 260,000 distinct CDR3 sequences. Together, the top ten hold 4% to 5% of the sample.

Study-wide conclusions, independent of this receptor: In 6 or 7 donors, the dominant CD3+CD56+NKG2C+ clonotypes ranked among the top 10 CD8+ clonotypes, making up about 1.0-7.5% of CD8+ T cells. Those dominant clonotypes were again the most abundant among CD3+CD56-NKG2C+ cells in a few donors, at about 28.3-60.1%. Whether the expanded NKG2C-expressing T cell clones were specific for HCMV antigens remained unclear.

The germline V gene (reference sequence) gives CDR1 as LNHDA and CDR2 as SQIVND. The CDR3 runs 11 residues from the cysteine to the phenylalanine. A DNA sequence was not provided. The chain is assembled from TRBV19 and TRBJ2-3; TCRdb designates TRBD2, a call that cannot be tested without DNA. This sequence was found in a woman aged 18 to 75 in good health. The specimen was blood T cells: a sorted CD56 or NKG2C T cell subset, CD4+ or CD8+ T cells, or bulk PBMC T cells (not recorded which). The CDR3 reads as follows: CASRGRDTQYF. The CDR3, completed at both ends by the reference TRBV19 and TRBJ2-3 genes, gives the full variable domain DGGITQSPKYLFRKEGQNVTLSCEQNLNHDAMYWYRQDPGQGLRLIYYSQIVNDFQKGDIAEGYSVSREKKESFPLTVTSAQKNPTAFYLCASRGRDTQYFGPGTRLTVL.